A selection of T cell receptor beta chains follows, all from one sample in a study of T cell responses to AZD1222 COVID-19 vaccine. The table came from immunoSEQ multiplex PCR; TCRdb's copy has only in-frame clones and leaves some out. The data contain approximately 100,000 clones, 80% to 90% of them singletons. The sequences come from peripheral blood, collected on day 0 of AZD1222 vaccination. Source of these receptors: an adult in good health. CDR3s include the opening cysteine and the closing phenylalanine or tryptophan. The D gene is left open where the match is weak. The listing skips clone size in some rows; elsewhere it reads once, few, many or a size class.

clone size: .; V gene: TRBV5-4; J gene: TRBJ1-6; D gene: .; CDR3 protein: CASSPGGSGMSSPLHF; CDR3 DNA: TGTGCCAGCAGCCCGGGGGGGTCCGGGATGAGTTCACCCCTCCACTTT
clone size: .; V gene: TRBV14; J gene: TRBJ2-1; D gene: .; CDR3 protein: CASSQGTSPVNEQFF; CDR3 DNA: TGTGCCAGCAGCCAAGGGACATCGCCAGTCAATGAGCAGTTCTTC
clone size: .; V gene: TRBV9; J gene: TRBJ1-1; D gene: .; CDR3 protein: CASSVVKELNTEAFF; CDR3 DNA: TGTGCCAGCAGCGTAGTGAAGGAATTGAACACTGAAGCTTTCTTT
clone size: few; V gene: TRBV6-5; J gene: TRBJ1-1; D gene: .; CDR3 protein: CASRGGWGDTEAFF; CDR3 DNA: TGTGCCAGCAGGGGAGGGTGGGGGGACACTGAAGCTTTCTTT
clone size: .; V gene: TRBV5-1; J gene: TRBJ2-1; D gene: TRBD2; CDR3 protein: CASSWTSGGASKGLNEQFF; CDR3 DNA: TGCGCCAGCAGCTGGACTAGCGGGGGGGCCTCTAAGGGCTTAAATGAGCAGTTCTTC
clone size: .; V gene: TRBV28; J gene: TRBJ2-3; D gene: TRBD2; CDR3 protein: CASNVGGNTDTQYF; CDR3 DNA: TGTGCCAGCAACGTGGGGGGGAACACAGATACGCAGTATTTT
clone size: .; V gene: TRBV6-5; J gene: TRBJ2-1; D gene: TRBD1; CDR3 protein: CASSYTRTGGSYEQFF; CDR3 DNA: TGTGCCAGCAGTTACACCCGGACAGGGGGCAGTTATGAGCAGTTCTTC
clone size: .; V gene: TRBV6-4; J gene: TRBJ2-1; D gene: .; CDR3 protein: CASSETVSSYNEQFF; CDR3 DNA: TGTGCCAGCAGTGAGACAGTGAGCTCCTACAATGAGCAGTTCTTC
clone size: .; V gene: TRBV7-3; J gene: TRBJ2-7; D gene: TRBD1; CDR3 protein: CASSLGPGQSYEQYF; CDR3 DNA: TGTGCCAGCAGCCTCGGGCCGGGACAGTCCTACGAGCAGTACTTC
clone size: .; V gene: TRBV10-3; J gene: TRBJ2-5; D gene: TRBD1; CDR3 protein: CAIRGQGQGETQYF; CDR3 DNA: TGTGCCATCAGGGGACAGGGTCAAGGAGAGACCCAGTACTTC
clone size: .; V gene: TRBV19; J gene: TRBJ2-5; D gene: .; CDR3 protein: CASSMAAGQETQYF; CDR3 DNA: TGTGCCAGTAGTATGGCGGCAGGACAAGAGACCCAGTACTTC
clone size: .; V gene: TRBV19; J gene: TRBJ1-1; D gene: .; CDR3 protein: CASSRQAFQNTEAFF; CDR3 DNA: TGTGCCAGTAGTCGACAAGCTTTCCAAAACACTGAAGCTTTCTTT
clone size: .; V gene: TRBV6-2/TRBV6-3; J gene: TRBJ2-7; D gene: TRBD2; CDR3 protein: CASIPAGTSGRTTYEQYF; CDR3 DNA: TGTGCCAGCATCCCAGCGGGGACTAGCGGGAGAACGACCTACGAGCAGTACTTC
clone size: once; V gene: TRBV7-6; J gene: TRBJ1-1; D gene: .; CDR3 protein: CASSPPSLGPEWMNTEAFF; CDR3 DNA: TGTGCCAGCAGCCCGCCGAGCCTCGGACCCGAATGGATGAACACTGAAGCTTTCTTT
clone size: .; V gene: TRBV24-1; J gene: TRBJ1-2; D gene: TRBD1; CDR3 protein: CATSDSTGTGDHGYTF; CDR3 DNA: TGTGCCACCAGTGATTCCACCGGGACAGGGGATCATGGCTACACCTTC
clone size: .; V gene: TRBV6-5; J gene: TRBJ2-1; D gene: TRBD1; CDR3 protein: CASRAQRDSNNEQFF; CDR3 DNA: TGTGCCAGCAGGGCCCAAAGGGACAGTAACAATGAGCAGTTCTTC
clone size: .; V gene: TRBV5-8; J gene: TRBJ2-7; D gene: .; CDR3 protein: CASSLRTRLTGNEQYF; CDR3 DNA: TGTGCCAGCAGCTTGCGGACTAGATTGACAGGGAACGAGCAGTACTTC
clone size: few; V gene: TRBV10-1; J gene: TRBJ2-1; D gene: .; CDR3 protein: CASSALRRGDEQFF; CDR3 DNA: TGCGCCAGCAGTGCACTTCGGCGAGGGGATGAGCAGTTCTTC
clone size: .; V gene: TRBV2; J gene: TRBJ2-2; D gene: .; CDR3 protein: CASSGVGAGNTGELFF; CDR3 DNA: TGTGCCAGCAGTGGAGTAGGGGCAGGGAACACCGGGGAGCTGTTTTTT
clone size: .; V gene: TRBV5-6; J gene: TRBJ1-5; D gene: .; CDR3 protein: CASSLYSAPGEPQHF; CDR3 DNA: TGTGCCAGCAGCCTTTATTCCGCTCCGGGTGAGCCCCAGCATTTT
clone size: .; V gene: TRBV5-1; J gene: TRBJ1-1; D gene: .; CDR3 protein: CASSAGQLNTEAFF; CDR3 DNA: TGCGCCAGCAGCGCCGGACAGTTGAACACTGAAGCTTTCTTT
clone size: .; V gene: TRBV4-3; J gene: TRBJ2-1; D gene: .; CDR3 protein: CASSPRTGWSYNEQFF; CDR3 DNA: TGCGCCAGCAGCCCACGTACAGGGTGGTCCTACAATGAGCAGTTCTTC
clone size: .; V gene: TRBV7-9; J gene: TRBJ1-5; D gene: .; CDR3 protein: CASSFRQGGYQPQHF; CDR3 DNA: TGTGCCAGCAGCTTTCGGCAGGGAGGGTATCAGCCCCAGCATTTT
clone size: .; V gene: TRBV4-1; J gene: TRBJ1-2; D gene: .; CDR3 protein: CASSQEGNLYGYTF; CDR3 DNA: TGCGCCAGCAGCCAAGAAGGCAACCTCTATGGCTACACCTTC
clone size: .; V gene: TRBV10-3; J gene: TRBJ1-4; D gene: TRBD1; CDR3 protein: CAISQGQGDKLFF; CDR3 DNA: TGTGCCATCAGCCAGGGACAGGGGGATAAACTGTTTTTT
clone size: .; V gene: TRBV14; J gene: TRBJ1-2; D gene: .; CDR3 protein: CASSQVVEIRGYTF; CDR3 DNA: TGTGCCAGCAGCCAAGTGGTTGAGATTCGTGGCTACACCTTC
clone size: .; V gene: TRBV7-6; J gene: TRBJ1-2; D gene: TRBD1; CDR3 protein: CASSPGTGAAYGYTF; CDR3 DNA: TGTGCCAGCAGCCCCGGGACAGGGGCGGCGTATGGCTACACCTTC
clone size: .; V gene: TRBV28; J gene: TRBJ2-7; D gene: TRBD1; CDR3 protein: CASSLGTGTYEQYF; CDR3 DNA: TGTGCCAGCAGTCTAGGGACAGGGACCTACGAGCAGTACTTC
clone size: .; V gene: TRBV19; J gene: TRBJ1-5; D gene: .; CDR3 protein: CASSIGRSRGNQPQHF; CDR3 DNA: TGTGCCAGTAGTATAGGGAGGAGCAGGGGCAATCAGCCCCAGCATTTT
clone size: .; V gene: TRBV10-1; J gene: TRBJ2-1; D gene: TRBD1; CDR3 protein: CASSQGTVGRSEQFF; CDR3 DNA: TGCGCCAGCAGTCAAGGGACAGTGGGTCGAAGTGAGCAGTTCTTC
clone size: .; V gene: TRBV25-1; J gene: TRBJ1-3; D gene: .; CDR3 protein: CASTEAGGGNTIYF; CDR3 DNA: TGTGCCAGCACCGAAGCGGGCGGTGGAAACACCATATATTTT
clone size: .; V gene: TRBV11-3; J gene: TRBJ2-5; D gene: TRBD1; CDR3 protein: CASSLRTGGVETQYF; CDR3 DNA: TGTGCCAGCAGCCTCCGGACAGGGGGCGTAGAGACCCAGTACTTC
clone size: .; V gene: TRBV6-2/TRBV6-3; J gene: TRBJ2-7; D gene: .; CDR3 protein: CASSYSRTASYEQYF; CDR3 DNA: TGTGCCAGCAGTTACTCGAGAACTGCATCATACGAGCAGTACTTC
clone size: .; V gene: TRBV28; J gene: TRBJ1-4; D gene: TRBD1; CDR3 protein: CATRLSGPGGNEKLFF; CDR3 DNA: TGTGCCACCCGACTTTCAGGGCCAGGGGGGAATGAAAAACTGTTTTTT
clone size: .; V gene: TRBV7-9; J gene: TRBJ2-7; D gene: TRBD1; CDR3 protein: CASSIGTGGIVQYF; CDR3 DNA: TGTGCCAGCAGTATCGGGACAGGGGGAATAGTGCAGTACTTC
clone size: .; V gene: TRBV25-1; J gene: TRBJ2-7; D gene: .; CDR3 protein: CASSPSGANSYEQYF; CDR3 DNA: TGTGCCAGCAGTCCATCAGGGGCCAATTCCTACGAGCAGTACTTC
clone size: once; V gene: TRBV6-1; J gene: TRBJ2-3; D gene: .; CDR3 protein: CASSERVADTQYF; CDR3 DNA: TGTGCCAGCAGTGAGAGAGTCGCAGATACGCAGTATTTT
clone size: .; V gene: TRBV7-2; J gene: TRBJ2-3; D gene: .; CDR3 protein: CASSLGGPDTQYF; CDR3 DNA: TGTGCCAGCAGCCTAGGGGGTCCAGATACGCAGTATTTT
clone size: once; V gene: TRBV7-3; J gene: TRBJ2-2; D gene: .; CDR3 protein: CASSLGSRRGTGELFF; CDR3 DNA: TGTGCCAGCAGCTTAGGGTCGCGGCGGGGCACCGGGGAGCTGTTTTTT
clone size: once; V gene: TRBV7-9; J gene: TRBJ1-2; D gene: TRBD1; CDR3 protein: CASSPQGPYGYTF; CDR3 DNA: TGTGCCAGCAGCCCACAGGGGCCGTATGGCTACACCTTC
clone size: few; V gene: TRBV7-2; J gene: TRBJ1-5; D gene: TRBD1; CDR3 protein: CASSSAPGQAINQPQHF; CDR3 DNA: TGTGCCAGCAGCTCAGCACCGGGACAGGCAATAAATCAGCCCCAGCATTTT
clone size: once; V gene: TRBV7-9; J gene: TRBJ1-3; D gene: .; CDR3 protein: CASSSRGGWDTIYF; CDR3 DNA: TGTGCCAGCAGTAGTAGGGGAGGATGGGACACCATATATTTT
clone size: .; V gene: TRBV19; J gene: TRBJ1-2; D gene: .; CDR3 protein: CASSRDRYGYTF; CDR3 DNA: TGTGCCAGTAGCCGGGACCGCTATGGCTACACCTTC
clone size: .; V gene: TRBV2; J gene: TRBJ2-1; D gene: TRBD2; CDR3 protein: CASRDGTSGGEQFF; CDR3 DNA: TGTGCCAGCAGGGACGGGACTAGCGGCGGTGAGCAGTTCTTC
clone size: .; V gene: TRBV3-1/TRBV3-2; J gene: TRBJ1-2; D gene: .; CDR3 protein: CASSQGTVNYGYTF; CDR3 DNA: TGTGCCAGCAGCCAAGGAACCGTGAACTATGGCTACACCTTC
clone size: .; V gene: TRBV7-8; J gene: TRBJ2-7; D gene: TRBD1; CDR3 protein: CASSMTGGYEQYF; CDR3 DNA: TGTGCCAGCAGCATGACAGGGGGCTACGAGCAGTACTTC
clone size: .; V gene: TRBV4-3; J gene: TRBJ1-6; D gene: .; CDR3 protein: CASSQDYTADNSPLHF; CDR3 DNA: TGCGCCAGCAGCCAAGATTATACAGCCGATAATTCACCCCTCCACTTT
clone size: .; V gene: TRBV6-5; J gene: TRBJ2-1; D gene: .; CDR3 protein: CASSYSSGGEQFF; CDR3 DNA: TGTGCCAGCAGTTACTCTTCGGGTGGTGAGCAGTTCTTC
clone size: .; V gene: TRBV24-1; J gene: TRBJ1-1; D gene: TRBD1; CDR3 protein: CATSGQGARFWTEAFF; CDR3 DNA: TGTGCCACCAGTGGGCAGGGGGCGAGGTTTTGGACTGAAGCTTTCTTT